This T cell receptor (beta chain) was found in a study of regulatory T cells in long-lasting Graves disease. This clonotype was seen only a few times. Arm-PCR of CDR3 regions and iRepertoire HTBI primers were the basis on which TCR beta libraries were built. MiXCR was run by TCRdb on the multiplex PCR reads, yielding one entry per CDR3 protein. The profile shows about 460,000 distinct CDR3 sequences, about 14% of them singletons. As to time point: newly diagnosed GD, antithyroid drugs for less than 3 months. With RNA extracted from PBMCs as input, the TCR library was made. Per the germline V gene, CDR1 is LNHDA and CDR2 is SQIVND (reference sequence). The length of the CDR3 is 14 residues. After removal of 8 bases from V and 10 bases from J, the junction contained 10 bases not matched to a gene. This sample was shared with a second study, whose subject was T cells in Graves' hyperthyroidism and ophthalmopathy.

The V gene is TRBV19, the J gene TRBJ2-1; 11 nucleotides line up with TRBD2. The clonotype was recovered from a woman aged 45-59 years with Graves disease. The sample in question was peripheral blood mononuclear cells (PBMCs), obtained at new diagnosis, from a patient treated with antithyroid drugs. For the CDR3, the DNA is TGTGCCAGTGGTCCGGGACTAGCGGCTCGAGAGCAGTTCTTC. It is translated as CASGPGLAAREQFF.